The present entry profiles one T cell receptor beta chain with its context. Its binding antigen is unknown. No quality values exist for individual bases; no much larger clone is one base distant. These data are taken from a study of blood T cell repertoires in COVID-19 (dated by TCRdb to between 2020 and 2021). In terms of the full investigation: Samples covering the acute and convalescent phases of COVID-19 were provided by collaborators in the United States, Italy and Spain. The material from the prospective study consisted of cDNA or gDNA derived from T cells, B-cell-depleted T cells, or PBMCs. The dataset comprised deeply sampled blood TCRbeta repertoires from subjects exposed to, actively infected with, or recovered from COVID-19. A freely available public database, intended as a resource for researchers studying the immune response to SARS-CoV-2, is where the repertoires were released. The samples were drawn from two sources: the first 160 participants of the ongoing ImmuneRACE study, and fewer than 1,500 subjects contributed by 6 global collaborators. Sample metadata almost always included a de-identified subject ID, COVID-19 status, age in years and sex. HLA class I and class II types, where available, came from metadata supplied by the sample provider rather than from assay-based typing. The study at large found these results: The amount of clinical and demographic metadata varied by source and participant and was provided uncurated.

Trimming accounts for 4 bases at V and 4 bases at J, while the number of junction bases matched to no gene is 8. Taken from cysteine to phenylalanine, the CDR3 has 14 residues. Here the CDR3 DNA is all that survives: 42 bases in frame from base 1. CDR1 and CDR2 were assigned from the germline V gene (reference sequence) as SGHNT and YYREEE. The immunoSEQ Assay, a bias-controlled multiplex PCR, was used to amplify TCRbeta CDR3 regions from genomic DNA. The study's processing was this. Within the assay, amplification of reference gene primers was used to estimate how many nucleated cells each sample contained. To quantify the absolute abundance of each unique TCRbeta CDR3 rearrangement, sequence reads were collapsed and filtered. For each sample, productive Simpson clonality was calculated as the square root of Simpson's diversity index over productive rearrangements. TCRdb's version of the immuneACCESS table is confined to in-frame rearrangements and falls short of the full clone set. An unresolved V gene accounts for under half of the shortfall where checked; the remainder is of unknown origin. The V and J calls and clone size come from that table; D and trimming were worked out from the DNA. In all, the sample holds roughly 200,000 clones, and approximately 94% of those were seen once. Together, the top ten hold 0.6% to 0.8% of the sample.

One collaborating source in Seattle enrolled patients during active infection and followed them longitudinally through the course of disease. Each collaborating institution followed its own protocols to collect whole blood in K2EDTA tubes. For TCRbeta analysis, collaborator samples were shipped as frozen whole blood, as isolated PBMCs, or as DNA extracted from either sample type. The sample consisted of peripheral blood. This clonotype was sampled from a man younger than 40 with COVID-19, enrolled during active disease. The chain was built from TRBV5-4 and TRBJ2-7; 7 of the junction bases match TRBD1. The CDR3 protein sequence reads: CASSKTGTDYEQYF. The sequenced DNA: TGTGCCAGCAGCAAAACCGGGACAGATTACGAGCAGTACTTC.